This TCR beta chain came from a study of cytomegalovirus exposure and HLA in healthy donors (dated by TCRdb to about 2017). Regarding the complete study: The 666 repertoires of the first cohort and the approximately 130 validation repertoires were produced on the same platform, according to a later analysis. The study aimed to test whether signatures of past pathogen exposure could be identified by cataloging public T cell receptors. Besides the first cohort of roughly 640 subjects, a separate validation cohort made up of 120 different subjects was used. High-throughput TCR immunosequencing, statistical association of individual TCRs with disease status, and machine learning were combined to predict cytomegalovirus infection status. What the authors observed across the whole study: All 120 or so repertoires were used to score co-occurrence in the validation cohort in a later analysis, because that analysis had no HLA typing for the cohort. A total of roughly 160 TCR beta chains were listed by the study as associated with cytomegalovirus. A later analysis found that TCRs clustered in the first cohort also tended to co-occur in the 120 or so validation repertoires, with more than 90% of cluster scores above 0. Most TCR sequences were observed very rarely across donors, whereas some public TCRs were present in many individuals. A few of the identified cytomegalovirus-associated TCR beta chains were confirmed in vitro to be specific for cytomegalovirus antigens. The classifier was reported to diagnose cytomegalovirus status with high specificity and sensitivity in both the original cohort and the validation cohort. The authors suggested that the approach could potentially be extended to other disease states and immunological phenotypes.

The library was prepared using the immunoSEQ multiplex PCR assay. In the source study's methods: To diagnose cytomegalovirus status from the catalog of TCR beta chain sequences, a statistical classification framework was built. TCRdb stores this immuneACCESS table with in-frame sequences only. Part of the clones is absent; in the studies checked, under half of the shortfall reflects unresolved V genes, and no reason is known for the rest. That table supplies the V and J calls and clone size; D and trimming were determined from the DNA. The sample yields roughly 170,000 clones; 80% to 85% were counted once. 2.8% of the sample comes from the top ten. A distance of 17 bases separates the germline ends of V and J, which lose 8 bases and 4 bases respectively. The germline V gene (reference sequence) provides CDR1 PRHDT and CDR2 FYEKMQ. From its cysteine to its phenylalanine, the CDR3 spans 14 amino acids. Only the CDR3 DNA stays, 42 bases, in frame from base 1.

The donors were included in the validation cohort of 130 or so subjects, a group kept apart from the roughly 690-subject first cohort. Regarding this clone: Its binding antigen is unknown. The input lacks base qualities; no much larger clone sits a single base away.

Material for sequencing was PBMCs. The V gene is TRBV13 and the J gene is TRBJ1-1, with the D gene not clear enough to name. The TCR comes from a young woman in good health and CMV-seropositive. The CDR3 here reads CASSRDLRPTEAFF. The DNA is as follows: TGTGCCAGCTCGAGGGATCTCCGGCCCACTGAAGCTTTCTTT.